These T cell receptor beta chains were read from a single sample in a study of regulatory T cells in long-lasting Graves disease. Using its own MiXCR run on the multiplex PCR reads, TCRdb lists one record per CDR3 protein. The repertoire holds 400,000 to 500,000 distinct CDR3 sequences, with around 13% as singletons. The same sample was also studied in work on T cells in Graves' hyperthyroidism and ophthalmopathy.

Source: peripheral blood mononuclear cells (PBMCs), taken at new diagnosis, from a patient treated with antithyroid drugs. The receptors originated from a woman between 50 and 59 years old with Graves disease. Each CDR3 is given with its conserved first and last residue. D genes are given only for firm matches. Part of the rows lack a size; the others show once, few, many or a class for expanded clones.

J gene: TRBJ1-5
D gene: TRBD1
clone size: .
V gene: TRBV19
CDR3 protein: CASRARGLGQPQHF
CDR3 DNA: TGTGCCAGTAGAGCCAGGGGGCTCGGTCAGCCCCAGCATTTT

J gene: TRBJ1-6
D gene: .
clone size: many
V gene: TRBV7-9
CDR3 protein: CASSLGENSPLHF
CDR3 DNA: TGTGCCAGCAGCTTGGGTGAGAACTCACCCCTCCACTTT

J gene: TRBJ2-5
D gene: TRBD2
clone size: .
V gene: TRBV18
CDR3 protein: CASSSQETSGQETQYF
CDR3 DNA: TGTGCCAGCTCATCACAAGAGACTAGCGGACAAGAGACCCAGTACTTC

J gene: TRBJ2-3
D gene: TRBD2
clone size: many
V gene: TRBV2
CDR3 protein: CASSDGLAETFSTDTQYF
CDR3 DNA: TGTGCCAGCAGTGATGGGCTAGCGGAAACCTTTAGCACAGATACGCAGTATTTT

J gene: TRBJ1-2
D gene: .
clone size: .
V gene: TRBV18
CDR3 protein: CASSPPGHRAHGYTF
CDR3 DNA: TGTGCCAGCTCACCACCCGGCCACAGGGCTCATGGCTACACCTTC

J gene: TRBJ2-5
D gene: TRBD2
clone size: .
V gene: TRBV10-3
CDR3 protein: CAISGTSGPQETQYF
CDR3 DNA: TGTGCCATCAGTGGGACTAGCGGGCCCCAGGAGACCCAGTACTTC

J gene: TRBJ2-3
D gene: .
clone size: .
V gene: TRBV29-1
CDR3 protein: CSVDITSTDTQYF
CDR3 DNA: TGCAGCGTCGACATCACTAGCACAGATACGCAGTATTTT

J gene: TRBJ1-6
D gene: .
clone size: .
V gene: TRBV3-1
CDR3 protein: CASSQADSPLHF
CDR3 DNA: TGTGCCAGCAGCCAAGCGGATTCACCCCTCCACTTT

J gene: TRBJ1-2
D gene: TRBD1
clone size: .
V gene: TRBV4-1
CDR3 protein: CASRLQGAVGYTF
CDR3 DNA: TGCGCCAGCAGATTACAGGGGGCTGTTGGCTACACCTTC

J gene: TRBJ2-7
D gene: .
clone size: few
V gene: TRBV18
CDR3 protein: CASLHRPRPNEFSYEQYF
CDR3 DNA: TGTGCCAGCCTTCACCGGCCCAGACCAAACGAATTTTCCTACGAGCAGTACTTC

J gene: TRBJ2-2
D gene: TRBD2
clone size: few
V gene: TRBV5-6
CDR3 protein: CASSLGRDHPAGEDTGELFF
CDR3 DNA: TGTGCCAGCAGCTTAGGCCGGGATCACCCAGCGGGAGAAGACACCGGGGAGCTGTTTTTT

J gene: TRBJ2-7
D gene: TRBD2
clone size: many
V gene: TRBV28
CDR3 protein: CASSSEAGLLYEQYF
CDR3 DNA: TGTGCCAGCAGTTCCGAAGCGGGACTCCTCTACGAGCAGTACTTC

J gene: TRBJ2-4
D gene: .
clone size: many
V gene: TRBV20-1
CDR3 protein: CSAEQGSSQGIQYF
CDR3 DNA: TGCAGTGCAGAACAGGGTTCTAGCCAGGGCATTCAGTACTTC

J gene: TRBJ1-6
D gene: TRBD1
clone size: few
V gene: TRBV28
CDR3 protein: CASNLGTENSPLHF
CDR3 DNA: TGTGCCAGCAACCTAGGGACAGAAAATTCACCCCTCCACTTT

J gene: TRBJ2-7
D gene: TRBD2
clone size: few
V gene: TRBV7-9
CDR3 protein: CASSLPGLVNEQYF
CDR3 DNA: TGTGCCAGCAGCTTGCCGGGACTAGTGAACGAGCAGTACTTC

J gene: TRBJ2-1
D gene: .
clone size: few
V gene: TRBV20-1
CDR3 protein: CSARDSGGVKSYNEQFF
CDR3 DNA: TGCAGTGCTAGAGATTCAGGAGGGGTTAAGTCCTACAATGAGCAGTTCTTC

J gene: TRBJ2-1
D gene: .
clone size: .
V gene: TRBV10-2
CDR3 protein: CASSPGPSLEQFF
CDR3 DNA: TGCGCCAGCAGCCCGGGACCCAGCTTGGAGCAGTTCTTC

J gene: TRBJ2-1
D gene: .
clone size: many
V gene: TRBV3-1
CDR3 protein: CASSRDAGFTYNEQFF
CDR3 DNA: TGTGCCAGCAGTCGAGACGCAGGATTTACCTACAATGAGCAGTTCTTC

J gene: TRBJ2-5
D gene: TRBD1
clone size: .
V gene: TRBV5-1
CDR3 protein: CASSSLIDREQETQYF
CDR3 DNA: TGCGCCAGCAGCTCCCTTATAGACAGGGAGCAAGAGACCCAGTACTTC

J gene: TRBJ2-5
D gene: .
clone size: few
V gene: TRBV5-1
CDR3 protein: CASSLDDLRQETQYF
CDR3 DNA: TGCGCCAGCAGCTTGGACGATCTAAGGCAAGAGACCCAGTACTTC

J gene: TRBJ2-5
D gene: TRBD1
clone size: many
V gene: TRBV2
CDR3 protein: CAARTGDQETQYF
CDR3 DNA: TGTGCCGCCAGGACAGGGGACCAAGAGACCCAGTACTTC

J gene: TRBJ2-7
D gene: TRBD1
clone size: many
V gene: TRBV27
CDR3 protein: CASSHPGQGTYEQYF
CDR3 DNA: TGTGCCAGCAGTCACCCGGGACAGGGGACCTACGAGCAGTACTTC

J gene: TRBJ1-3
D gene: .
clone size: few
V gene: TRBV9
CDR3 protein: CASSVGLPGSAGNTIYF
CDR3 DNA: TGTGCCAGCAGCGTAGGACTCCCCGGGTCTGCTGGAAACACCATATATTTT

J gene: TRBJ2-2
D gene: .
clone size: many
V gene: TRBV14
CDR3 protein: CASSPVQNTGELFF
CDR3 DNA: TGTGCCAGCAGCCCTGTCCAGAACACCGGGGAGCTGTTTTTT

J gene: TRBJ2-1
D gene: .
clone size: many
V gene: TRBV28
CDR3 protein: CASESLAPRVYEQFF
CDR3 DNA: TGTGCCAGCGAGTCACTAGCCCCGAGGGTCTATGAGCAGTTCTTC

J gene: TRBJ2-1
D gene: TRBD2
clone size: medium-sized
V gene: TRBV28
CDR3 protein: CASSSQTGTSGINEQFF
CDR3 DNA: TGTGCCAGCAGTTCCCAGACCGGGACTAGCGGGATTAATGAGCAGTTCTTC

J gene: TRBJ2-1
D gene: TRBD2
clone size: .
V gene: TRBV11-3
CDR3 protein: CASSLEYLAGENEQFF
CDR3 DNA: TGTGCCAGCAGCTTAGAGTACCTAGCGGGAGAGAATGAGCAGTTCTTC

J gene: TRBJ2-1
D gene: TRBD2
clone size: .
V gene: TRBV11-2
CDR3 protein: CASSAGLSDNEQFF
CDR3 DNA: TGTGCCAGCAGCGCGGGACTAAGTGACAATGAGCAGTTCTTC

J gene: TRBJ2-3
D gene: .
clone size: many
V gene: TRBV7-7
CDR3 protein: CASSYRYGGDTQYF
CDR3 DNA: TGTGCTAGCAGTTACCGTTACGGGGGAGATACGCAGTATTTT

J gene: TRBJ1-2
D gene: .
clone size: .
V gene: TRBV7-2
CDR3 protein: CASSLTKDNYGYTF
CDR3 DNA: TGTGCCAGCAGCTTAACAAAAGATAACTATGGCTACACCTTC

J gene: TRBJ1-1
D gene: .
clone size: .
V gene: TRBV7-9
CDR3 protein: CASSPTGQANTEAFF
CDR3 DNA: TGTGCCAGCAGCCCAACTGGGCAGGCGAACACTGAAGCTTTCTTT

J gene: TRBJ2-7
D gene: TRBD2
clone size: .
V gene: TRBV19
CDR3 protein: CASSIDLAGGYYEQYF
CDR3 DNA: TGTGCCAGTAGTATAGACCTAGCGGGAGGTTACTACGAGCAGTACTTC

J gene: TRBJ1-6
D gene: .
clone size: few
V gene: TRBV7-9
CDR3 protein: CASSLAAEGYSPLHF
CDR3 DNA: TGTGCCAGCAGCTTAGCCGCGGAGGGGTATTCACCCCTCCACTTT

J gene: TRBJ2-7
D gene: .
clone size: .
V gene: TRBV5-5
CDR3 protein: CASSPQAGGLDEQYF
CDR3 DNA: TGTGCCAGCAGCCCCCAAGCAGGAGGTCTGGACGAGCAGTACTTC

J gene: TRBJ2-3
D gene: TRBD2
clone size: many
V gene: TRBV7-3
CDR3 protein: CASSSQGGGTDTQYF
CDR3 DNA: TGTGCCAGCAGCTCCCAGGGCGGGGGGACAGATACGCAGTATTTT

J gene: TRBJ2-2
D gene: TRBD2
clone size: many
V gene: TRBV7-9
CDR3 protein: CASSLAVAGGTGELFF
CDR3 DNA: TGTGCCAGCAGCTTAGCGGTAGCGGGAGGCACCGGGGAGCTGTTTTTT

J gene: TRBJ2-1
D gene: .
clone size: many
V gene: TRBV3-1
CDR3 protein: CASSHSTGRTGQFF
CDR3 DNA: TGTGCCAGCAGCCATTCGACAGGCCGTACGGGGCAGTTCTTC

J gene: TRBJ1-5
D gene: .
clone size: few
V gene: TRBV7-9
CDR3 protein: CASSLAWGEPQHF
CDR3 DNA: TGTGCCAGCAGCTTAGCATGGGGAGAGCCCCAGCATTTT

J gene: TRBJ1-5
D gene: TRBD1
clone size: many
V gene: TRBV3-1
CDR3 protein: CASSPGDRVNQPQHF
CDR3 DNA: TGTGCCAGCAGCCCAGGGGACAGGGTCAATCAGCCCCAGCATTTT

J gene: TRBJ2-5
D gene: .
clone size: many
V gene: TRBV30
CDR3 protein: CAWNPPGNQETQYF
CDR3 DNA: TGTGCCTGGAACCCCCCGGGAAACCAAGAGACCCAGTACTTC

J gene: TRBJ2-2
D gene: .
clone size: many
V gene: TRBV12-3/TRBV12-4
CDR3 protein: CASSPYDSNTGELFF
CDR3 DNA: TGTGCCAGCAGTCCATATGACTCGAACACCGGGGAGCTGTTTTTT